A single sample is the source of the 24 T cell receptor beta chains below, sequenced in a study of blood T cells in healthy people across ages. Combining a sample-barcoded 5' primer with a J-beta primer mix, a second PCR ran for roughly 7 to 12 cycles. Via MiXCR, TCRdb re-called the 5' RACE reads, giving one row per CDR3 protein. This sample has around 1,000,000 distinct CDR3 sequences; 20% to 25% occur once, and the top ten carry approximately 0.7%. These sequences were also reported in another study, on T cells of mothers and their children.

Sequenced: blood. The receptor source for this set is a girl aged 2-10 years in good health.

A remark on this clonotype: Relative to the germline gene, one junction end is altered; a read error may explain this. The chain has TRBV11-2 and TRBJ1-4; no clear D. The V gene's germline CDR1 is SGHAT and CDR2 FQNNGV. The CDR3 has 13 residues. As DNA, the CDR3 is TGTGCCAGCAGGTTTACTTTTAATGAAAAACTGATTTTT. Amino acid sequence: CASRFTFNEKLIF.

CDR3 amino acids: CSALDYRVAFF. CDR3 coding DNA: TGCAGTGCCTTAGATTACAGGGTGGCTTTCTTT. V gene TRBV20-1 combines with J gene TRBJ1-1; tentative D call: TRBD1 (6 bases). There are 11 residues in the CDR3. Per germline, CDR1 DFQATT and CDR2 SNEGSKA (reference sequence). The V gene lost 6 bases and the J gene lost 11 bases, with 16 bases spanning the gap.

The V gene is TRBV14, the J gene TRBJ2-5; D uncertain. The J call may be faulty, since TRBJ2-1 better matches the DNA end. The CDR3 extends over 12 amino acids. Germline CDR1 reads SGHDN; CDR2 reads FVKESK. CDR3 protein: CASSLVWNEQFF. CDR3 DNA sequence: TGTGCCAGCAGCCTAGTTTGGAATGAGCAGTTCTTC.

The chain joins TRBV24-1 to TRBJ2-5, with D unresolved. CDR3 length: 12 residues. CDR1 KGHDR and CDR2 SFDVKD come from the germline V gene. Deletions cut 2 bases from V and 10 bases from J, with 10 bases between. CDR3 nucleotides: TGTGCCACCAGTGATTCCTCGGTCCTCCAGTACTTC. Its protein is CATSDSSVLQYF.

The V gene is TRBV12-3 or TRBV12-4, the J gene TRBJ2-3; 7 bases line up with TRBD1. This CDR3 contains 15 residues. Trimming took 4 bases from V and 5 from J; bases not matched to a gene: 9. CDR3 protein: CASSSRTGWVDTQYF. The CDR3 DNA sequence: TGTGCCAGCAGTTCCCGGACAGGATGGGTAGATACGCAGTATTTT.

This clonotype was detected only a few times. V usage is TRBV7-2 and J usage is TRBJ1-5; no clear D. V lost 4 bases, J lost 0 bases, and 7 bases lay in between. The germline gives CDR1 SGHTA, CDR2 FQGNSA. The CDR3 contains 14 residues. The DNA for the CDR3 is TGTGCCAGCAGCTACCCATATAGCAATCAGCCCCAGCATTTT. Translation gives CASSYPYSNQPQHF.

The chain combines TRBV19 with TRBJ1-3; 7 nucleotides agree with TRBD1. Looked up from germline, CDR1 is LNHDA and CDR2 is SQIVND (reference sequence). V dropped 6 bases and J dropped 0; count of bases not matched to a gene: 5. This CDR3 is built from 15 residues. The CDR3 nucleotides read TGTGCCAGTAGCGACAGGGTAGGCTCTGGAAACACCATATATTTT. Its protein is CASSDRVGSGNTIYF.

In this sample, this clonotype turned up a few times. The V and J genes are TRBV28 and TRBJ2-2, with D perhaps matching TRBD2 (5 bases). The CDR3 consists of 15 residues. CDR1 is MDHEN, CDR2 SYDVKM, per germline. V was shortened by 3 bases and J by 4 bases, with 12 bases between the two germline ends. CDR3: CASSFVLAVTGELFF. In DNA, the CDR3 is TGTGCCAGCAGTTTCGTCCTAGCAGTCACCGGGGAGCTGTTTTTT.

V and J are TRBV4-3 and TRBJ1-1; D remains unclear. Germline CDR1 reads LGHNA; CDR2 reads YSLEER. CDR3 size: 13 residues. The germline V and J ends were trimmed by 4 bases and 11 bases, with 17 bases remaining between them. The CDR3 nucleotides are TGCGCCAGCAGCCCAGACCGTTGGAGTTGGGCTTTCTTT. It encodes CASSPDRWSWAFF.

This clonotype showed up just a few times. This chain links TRBV29-1 with TRBJ1-2, with 7 bases lining up with TRBD1. From germline, CDR1 is SQVTM and CDR2 ANQGSEA. CDR3 length equals 14 residues. Trimming removed 3 bases from V and 6 bases from J; junction bases left unmatched: 10. The CDR3 DNA sequence: TGCAGCGTTGACAGACAGGGAGGCGAACATGGCTACACCTTC. Amino acids: CSVDRQGGEHGYTF.

J is TRBJ2-5 and V is TRBV7-6; no firm D call. TRBJ2-7 matches the DNA end more closely, so the J call is doubtful. This CDR3 spans 14 amino acids. Germline assignment: CDR1 SGHVS and CDR2 FNYEAQ. DNA of the CDR3: TGTGCCAGCAGCTTATGGATATCCTCCTACGAGCAGTACTTC. This sequence encodes CASSLWISSYEQYF.

This clonotype was seen once. The chain joins TRBV27 to TRBJ2-1; D is uncertain. The V end lost 5 bases, the J end lost 9 bases, and 14 bases lay between the germline ends. The CDR3 has 13 amino acids. Germline lookup yields CDR1 MNHEY and CDR2 SMNVEV (reference sequence). CDR3 in amino acids: CASSQTLFTEQFF. The CDR3 nucleotides read TGTGCCAGCAGTCAGACCCTCTTCACTGAGCAGTTCTTC.

There are many counts of this clonotype. This rearrangement joins TRBV19 to TRBJ2-6; D unresolved. CDR1 and CDR2 from the germline V gene are LNHDA and SQIVND (reference sequence). The CDR3 covers 12 residues. V shed 11 bases and J shed 0 bases, with 5 bases lying between them. Here the CDR3 DNA reads TGTGCCGCCCTCTCTGGGGCCAACGTCCTGACTTTC. It is translated as CAALSGANVLTF.

This clonotype was observed a handful of times. A read error may account for a junction end that differs from germline. The J gene is TRBJ2-3, the V gene TRBV20-1; the D gene is possibly TRBD2 (5 bases). CDR1 and CDR2 (germline): DFQATT, SNEGSKA (reference sequence). This CDR3 spans 14 amino acids. Here the CDR3 DNA reads TGCAATGCTAGCACTATTAATGGGGCAGATACGCAGTATTTT. As protein: CNASTINGADTQYF.

This chain joins TRBV5-1 and TRBJ2-5; TRBD2 matches 10 bases. The CDR3 covers 16 residues. Germline-derived CDR1 and CDR2 are SGHRS and YFSETQ. J lost 4 bases, V lost 0 bases, and 6 bases had no gene match. This chain's CDR3 is CASSLAPSGSAETQYF. The CDR3 region has the DNA TGCGCCAGCAGCTTGGCCCCTAGCGGGAGTGCAGAGACCCAGTACTTC.

The gene calls are TRBV12-5 and TRBJ2-7; TRBD1 matches 9 bases. The CDR3 covers 18 residues. Trimming took 3 bases from V and 2 from J; bases not matched to a gene: 14. The germline CDR1 and CDR2 sequences are LGHNT and FRNRAP. In DNA, the CDR3 is TGTGCTAGTGGTTTTTCTCTCACCGTGGACAGGGGAACCTACGAGCAGTACTTC. Protein: CASGFSLTVDRGTYEQYF.

The chain links TRBV20-1 to TRBJ2-2; 10 bases are shared with TRBD2. J lost 4 bases, V lost 3 bases, and 2 bases had no gene match. Per germline, CDR1 DFQATT and CDR2 SNEGSKA (reference sequence). The CDR3 runs to 14 residues. The CDR3 here is CSASLAGATGELFF. CDR3 DNA sequence: TGCAGTGCTAGCCTAGCGGGAGCCACCGGGGAGCTGTTTTTT.

This clonotype was seen more than once but under ten times. This rearrangement joins TRBV14 to TRBJ2-5, with TRBD2 matching over 7 bases. The assigned J gene may be wrong: the sequence end matches TRBJ2-1 better. CDR1 SGHDN and CDR2 FVKESK come from the germline V gene. The CDR3 totals 13 residues. For the CDR3, the DNA is TGTGCCACCTCTAGCGGCCTCTACAATGAGCAGTTCTTC. It encodes CATSSGLYNEQFF.

There are a few counts of this clonotype. CDR3 residues: CSAGQRDNNEKLFF. In DNA, the CDR3 is TGCAGTGCTGGTCAAAGGGACAATAATGAAAAACTGTTTTTT. The V and J genes are TRBV20-1 and TRBJ1-4; D possibly corresponds to TRBD1 (6 bases). There are 14 residues in the CDR3. Germline CDR1 and CDR2: DFQATT and SNEGSKA (reference sequence). V lost 5 bases to trimming and J lost 4 bases, with 14 bases between them.

The sample holds a few counts of this clonotype. The rearrangement joins TRBV10-3 to TRBJ2-1; D gene unclear. The CDR3 extends over 11 amino acids. V shed 6 bases and J shed 6 bases, with 6 bases lying between them. Germline V gene data show CDR1 as ENHRY and CDR2 as SYGVKD. CDR3 coding DNA: TGTGCCATCAGCCCAGGCAATGAGCAGTTCTTC. As protein: CAISPGNEQFF.

This clonotype has a handful of counts. The chain uses TRBV20-1 and TRBJ1-4; weak D call: TRBD1 (6 bases). The germline V and J ends were trimmed by 0 bases and 14 bases, with 22 bases remaining between them. CDR1 and CDR2 from the germline V gene are DFQATT and SNEGSKA (reference sequence). CDR3 size: 15 residues. DNA for the CDR3: TGCAGTGCTAGAGACCCCCGGGACACAAGGTCGAGGCTGTTTTTT. Residues: CSARDPRDTRSRLFF.

This clonotype has more than one count but fewer than ten. This chain connects TRBV7-3 to TRBJ2-5; tentatively, D is TRBD2 (5 bases). The V gene's germline CDR1 is SGHTA and CDR2 FQGTGA. The CDR3 is 16 amino acids. The V end lost 0 bases, the J end lost 0 bases, and 11 bases lay between the germline ends. The CDR3 sequence is CASSLTSGTYQETQYF. The CDR3, as DNA: TGTGCCAGCAGCTTAACGAGCGGAACGTACCAAGAGACCCAGTACTTC.

The J gene is TRBJ1-6, the V gene TRBV28; D call uncertain. The CDR3 is 12 residues long. Trimming took 3 bases from V and 13 from J, leaving 10 bases between them. Germline V gives CDR1 MDHEN, CDR2 SYDVKM. CDR3 protein: CASSFGVFPLHF. In nucleotides, the CDR3 is TGTGCCAGCAGTTTTGGGGTCTTTCCCCTCCACTTT.

V and J are TRBV7-9 and TRBJ1-6, with D possibly matching TRBD1 (6 bases). The CDR3 length is 15 residues. The V end lost 3 bases, the J end lost 6 bases, and 12 bases lay between the germline ends. Per the germline V gene, CDR1 is SEHNR and CDR2 is FQNEAQ (reference sequence). DNA of the CDR3: TGTGCCAGCAGCTTGGTTGCAGGGGTTAATTCACCCCTCCACTTT. Protein: CASSLVAGVNSPLHF.